This is a list of T cell receptor beta chains from one sample in a study of blood T cell repertoires in COVID-19. Assay: immunoSEQ multiplex PCR; the TCRdb copy retains only in-frame clones and omits some. The repertoire holds around 430,000 clones, about 91% seen once, with about 12% in the top ten. Sequenced material: peripheral blood. The receptors originated from a woman between 45 and 65 years old with COVID-19, enrolled during active disease. Both conserved end residues are part of each CDR3. The order of the fields is CDR3 length, clone size, J gene, D gene, V gene, CDR3 protein, CDR3 DNA. The D gene is left open where the match is weak. Clone size is shown for a subset of rows, as once, few, many or a class of expanded clone.

14 NA TRBJ2-7 TRBD1 TRBV6-5 CASTASQGPYEQYF TGTGCCAGCACCGCCTCACAGGGGCCCTACGAGCAGTACTTC
17 NA TRBJ2-4 TRBD2 TRBV5-1 CASSLEGTSVGLDIQYF TGCGCCAGCAGCTTGGAAGGGACTAGCGTTGGGTTAGACATTCAGTACTTC
15 NA TRBJ2-7 NA TRBV2 CASSEWVRGSYEQYF TGTGCCAGCAGTGAATGGGTGAGGGGGTCTTACGAGCAGTACTTC
17 NA TRBJ2-1 NA TRBV18 CASSPPRGESSYNEQFF TGTGCCAGCTCACCCCCAAGAGGAGAGAGCTCCTACAATGAGCAGTTCTTC
13 NA TRBJ1-1 NA TRBV11-1 CASSLEARTEAFF TGTGCCAGCAGCTTAGAAGCCCGGACTGAAGCTTTCTTT
15 NA TRBJ2-7 TRBD1 TRBV30 CAWKVAGTALGEQYF TGTGCCTGGAAGGTGGCCGGGACAGCCCTAGGCGAGCAGTACTTC
13 NA TRBJ1-1 NA TRBV7-2 CASSSQVNTEAFF TGTGCCAGCAGCTCCCAGGTGAACACTGAAGCTTTCTTT
15 NA TRBJ1-1 NA TRBV5-1 CASSLGAGLNTEAFF TGCGCCAGCAGCTTGGGTGCGGGCTTGAACACTGAAGCTTTCTTT
16 NA TRBJ1-4 TRBD1 TRBV7-9 CASSPDRGRRDEKLFF TGTGCCAGCAGCCCTGACAGGGGAAGACGAGATGAAAAACTGTTTTTT
15 NA TRBJ1-1 NA TRBV5-1 CASSLEVGGAAEAFF TGCGCCAGCAGCTTGGAAGTCGGCGGAGCGGCTGAAGCTTTCTTT
15 NA TRBJ1-3 NA TRBV5-1 CASSWRGSAGNTIYF TGCGCCAGCAGCTGGCGAGGGTCTGCTGGAAACACCATATATTTT
12 NA TRBJ1-2 NA TRBV5-6 CASSFGGSGYTF TGTGCCAGCAGCTTTGGGGGGAGCGGCTACACCTTC
17 NA TRBJ1-3 NA TRBV21-1 CATPPYGQGISGNTIYF TGTGCCACCCCCCCGTATGGACAGGGGATCTCCGGAAACACCATATATTTT
14 NA TRBJ2-5 NA TRBV2 CASKSIGGQETQYF TGTGCCAGCAAATCAATCGGCGGCCAAGAGACCCAGTACTTC
13 few TRBJ1-1 TRBD1 TRBV10-1 CASSGNRGTEAFF TGCGCCAGCAGTGGGAACAGGGGCACTGAAGCTTTCTTT
13 NA TRBJ1-1 NA TRBV12-3/TRBV12-4 CASSLRQVTEAFF TGTGCCAGCAGTTTGAGACAGGTCACTGAAGCTTTCTTT
14 NA TRBJ2-1 TRBD1 TRBV6-5 CASNRDSTYNEQFF TGTGCCAGCAACCGGGACAGTACTTACAATGAGCAGTTCTTC
13 NA TRBJ1-1 NA TRBV6-6 CASSQGRNTEAFF TGTGCCAGCAGTCAAGGGAGGAACACTGAAGCTTTCTTT
13 NA TRBJ2-3 TRBD1 TRBV5-1 CASSARSGTGVSF TGCGCCAGCAGCGCTCGGTCGGGGACAGGGGTTTCTTTT
12 NA TRBJ1-1 NA TRBV12-3/TRBV12-4 CASSTRNTEAFF TGTGCCAGCAGTACGAGGAACACTGAAGCTTTCTTT
14 NA TRBJ2-7 NA TRBV11-2 CASSPKWVAGEQYF TGTGCCAGCAGCCCCAAGTGGGTCGCAGGGGAGCAGTACTTC
14 NA TRBJ1-1 NA TRBV5-1 CASSLESQATEAFF TGCGCCAGCAGCTTGGAAAGTCAAGCCACTGAAGCTTTCTTT
14 NA TRBJ1-1 NA TRBV7-2 CASSLWTENTEAFF TGTGCCAGCAGCTTATGGACAGAAAACACTGAAGCTTTCTTT
14 NA TRBJ1-6 TRBD1 TRBV6-5 CASSYDRVNSPLHF TGTGCCAGCAGTTATGACAGGGTTAATTCACCCCTCCACTTT
15 NA TRBJ2-2 NA TRBV28 CASVSGDTYTGELFF TGTGCCAGCGTTAGTGGGGACACCTACACCGGGGAGCTGTTTTTT
18 NA TRBJ2-6 TRBD1 TRBV9 CASRGTGGLISGANVLTF TGTGCCAGCAGGGGAACAGGGGGCCTAATCTCTGGGGCCAACGTCCTGACTTTC
12 NA TRBJ1-2 NA TRBV29-1 CSVGQLREGYTF TGCAGCGTTGGACAGCTGCGAGAAGGCTACACCTTC
11 NA TRBJ1-1 TRBD1 TRBV6-5 CASSLGQLAFF TGTGCCAGCAGTTTGGGACAGTTAGCTTTCTTT
18 NA TRBJ2-7 TRBD2 TRBV4-2 CASSQETSGGGIGYEQYF TGTGCCAGCAGCCAAGAGACTAGCGGGGGGGGAATAGGTTACGAGCAGTACTTC
13 NA TRBJ1-4 TRBD1 TRBV12-3/TRBV12-4 CASSGQGDEKLFF TGTGCCAGCAGTGGACAGGGGGACGAAAAACTGTTTTTT
16 NA TRBJ2-7 NA TRBV27 CASSLQTGSGYYEQYF TGTGCCAGCAGTCTGCAAACAGGGTCCGGGTACTACGAGCAGTACTTC
16 NA TRBJ2-3 NA TRBV5-1 CASSLAGGITTDTQYF TGCGCCAGCAGCTTGGCCGGAGGGATTACCACAGATACGCAGTATTTT
14 NA TRBJ1-1 NA TRBV13 CASSLMGISTEAFF TGTGCCAGCAGCTTAATGGGCATCTCCACTGAAGCTTTCTTT
15 NA TRBJ2-1 TRBD2 TRBV2 CASSELGTRSDEQFF TGTGCCAGCAGTGAGCTAGGGACTAGAAGCGATGAGCAGTTCTTC
14 NA TRBJ1-1 TRBD1 TRBV7-8 CASSFQTGATEAFF TGTGCCAGCAGCTTCCAGACAGGGGCCACTGAAGCTTTCTTT
12 NA TRBJ1-2 NA TRBV28 CASSLGPYGYTF TGTGCCAGCAGTTTAGGGCCCTATGGCTACACCTTC
13 NA TRBJ2-3 NA TRBV19 CASSILQGDTQYF TGTGCCAGTAGTATTCTACAGGGAGATACGCAGTATTTT
14 NA TRBJ1-6 TRBD1 TRBV27 CASSSGQADSPLHF TGTGCCAGCAGTTCAGGACAGGCTGATTCACCCCTCCACTTT
14 NA TRBJ1-2 TRBD1 TRBV27 CASSASDRAGGYTF TGTGCCAGCAGTGCCTCGGACAGGGCAGGTGGCTACACCTTC
17 NA TRBJ2-3 TRBD2 TRBV11-2 CASSLLPSGGPGDTQYF TGTGCCAGCAGCTTACTCCCTAGCGGGGGGCCCGGAGATACGCAGTATTTT
15 NA TRBJ2-1 TRBD1 TRBV19 CASSIFGTGQNEQFF TGTGCCAGTAGTATTTTTGGGACAGGACAGAATGAGCAGTTCTTC
15 NA TRBJ1-2 NA TRBV5-4 CASSLAGQKYYGYTF TGTGCCAGCAGCTTGGCCGGACAAAAATACTATGGCTACACCTTC
12 NA TRBJ2-5 TRBD2 TRBV30 CAGLAGGETQYF TGTGCCGGACTAGCGGGGGGGGAGACCCAGTACTTC
12 NA TRBJ2-1 TRBD2 TRBV12-3/TRBV12-4 CASSWTSNEQFF TGTGCCAGCAGTTGGACTAGCAATGAGCAGTTCTTC
14 NA TRBJ1-2 TRBD1 TRBV4-1 CASSLGQANYGYTF TGCGCCAGCAGTCTAGGACAGGCCAACTATGGCTACACCTTC
15 NA TRBJ1-2 NA TRBV2 CASTAGGVSNYGYTF TGTGCCAGCACCGCGGGTGGGGTCAGCAACTATGGCTACACCTTC
15 NA TRBJ1-4 TRBD1 TRBV5-1 CASSFRPGGNEKLFF TGCGCCAGCAGCTTCCGTCCAGGGGGTAATGAAAAACTGTTTTTT
13 NA TRBJ1-1 NA TRBV28 CASSSPMNTEAFF TGTGCCAGCAGTTCTCCTATGAACACTGAAGCTTTCTTT